These 13 T cell receptor beta chains were sequenced from one sample in a study of T-cell memory formation after mild COVID-19. MiXCR was run by TCRdb on the 5' RACE reads, yielding one entry per CDR3 protein. The repertoire consists of around 200,000 distinct CDR3 sequences, with about a fifth occurring once and the leading ten covering roughly 23%. The sample consisted of PBMCs or a T cell subset sorted from them (not recorded which). These receptors were obtained from an adult woman who had mild COVID-19 (a few samples of this study predate the infection). Cell type and time point are not known.

The V gene is TRBV9, the J gene TRBJ2-1; D is perhaps TRBD2 (7 bases). This CDR3 is 18 amino acids long. Germline-derived CDR1 and CDR2 are SGDLS and YYNGEE. The V and J ends lost 6 bases and 2 bases respectively, with 24 bases between them. CDR3 in amino acids: CASNHGSGQRGPYNEQFF. The CDR3 coding sequence is TGTGCCAGCAACCACGGGTCTGGACAGCGGGGCCCCTACAATGAGCAGTTCTTC.

This clonotype was detected many times. V and J are TRBV12-3 or TRBV12-4 and TRBJ2-2; D call uncertain. V dropped 3 bases and J dropped 6 bases, with 8 bases sitting between them. The CDR3 runs 13 residues. The CDR3 protein is CASSFTGAGELFF. As DNA, the CDR3 is TGTGCCAGCAGTTTTACGGGTGCCGGGGAGCTGTTTTTT.

This clonotype was picked up a small number of times. This rearrangement joins TRBV9 to TRBJ2-1, with D unclear. CDR1 and CDR2 (germline): SGDLS, YYNGEE. CDR3 length equals 15 residues. V lost 2 bases to trimming and J lost 9 bases, with 18 bases between them. CDR3 sequence (DNA): TGTGCCAGCAGCGTCGGTTTTGGACCCGACATTGAGCAGTTCTTC. Its protein is CASSVGFGPDIEQFF.

The chain joins TRBV5-4 to TRBJ2-7, with 11 bases matching TRBD2. Trimming removed 4 bases from V and 3 bases from J; junction bases left unmatched: 6. CDR3 length: 15 amino acids. Germline CDR1 reads SGHNT; CDR2 reads YYREEE (reference sequence). In nucleotides, the CDR3 is TGTGCCAGCAGCGCCGGGACTAGCGGAAACTACGAGCAGTACTTC. This gives the protein CASSAGTSGNYEQYF.

V usage is TRBV4-1 and J usage is TRBJ2-1, with 7 positions matching TRBD1. The germline V gene encodes CDR1 MGHRA and CDR2 YSYEKL. V lost 3 bases and J lost 8; bases outside the gene matches: 7. CDR3 length equals 14 residues. The CDR3 reads CASSQPQGTDEQFF. CDR3 coding DNA: TGCGCCAGCAGCCAGCCCCAGGGGACAGATGAGCAGTTCTTC.

CDR3 amino acids: CASSQDDDYRAAYEQYF. In DNA, the CDR3 is TGTGCCAGCAGCCAAGATGATGATTACAGGGCGGCCTACGAGCAGTACTTC. The V gene is TRBV3-1, the J gene TRBJ2-7; D possibly corresponds to TRBD1 (6 bases). V dropped 0 bases and J dropped 2 bases, with 17 bases sitting between them. The germline CDR1 and CDR2 sequences are LGHDT and YNNKEL (reference sequence). The CDR3 runs to 17 residues.

In its sample, this clonotype was seen a few times. The chain joins TRBV12-3 or TRBV12-4 to TRBJ2-2; 8 positions agree with TRBD1. After removal of 5 bases from V and 4 bases from J, the junction contained 9 bases not matched to a gene. The CDR3 totals 16 residues. CDR3: CASSPITGGSTGELFF. For the CDR3, the DNA is TGTGCCAGCAGTCCAATTACAGGGGGGAGCACCGGGGAGCTGTTTTTT.

The chain is built from TRBV7-9 and TRBJ2-1; tentative D call: TRBD2 (6 bases). The germline gives CDR1 SEHNR, CDR2 FQNEAQ (reference sequence). V was clipped by 7 bases and J by 3 bases, with 13 bases between them. The CDR3 sequence is 14 residues long. The CDR3 region is CASTLAENYNEQFF. In DNA form, the CDR3 reads TGTGCCAGCACGTTAGCGGAGAACTACAATGAGCAGTTCTTC.

This clonotype has only a few counts. J is TRBJ1-1 and V is TRBV5-6; 7 bases are a match to TRBD1. With V trimmed by 4 bases and J by 7 bases, 7 bases remained unmatched. The CDR3 has 13 residues. The V gene's germline CDR1 is SGHDT and CDR2 YYEEEE. In DNA, the CDR3 is TGTGCCAGCAGCCTGGCGCACAGGGGTGAAGCTTTCTTT. Its translation is CASSLAHRGEAFF.

The chain joins TRBV7-9 to TRBJ1-4, with no clear D. Germline V gene data show CDR1 as SEHNR and CDR2 as FQNEAQ (reference sequence). Deletions cut 5 bases from V and 6 bases from J, with 16 bases between. This CDR3 is built from 15 residues. CDR3 in DNA: TGTGCCAGCAGCACCTCTAGTATTTCGCATGAAAAACTGTTTTTT. Translated: CASSTSSISHEKLFF.

The chain is built from TRBV20-1 and TRBJ1-1; D may be TRBD1 (5 bases). The CDR3 sequence is 13 residues long. V was clipped by 0 bases and J by 5 bases, with 10 bases between them. The germline CDR1 and CDR2 sequences are DFQATT and SNEGSKA (reference sequence). In nucleotides, the CDR3 is TGCAGTGCTAGAGATGGGACGGAGACTGAAGCTTTCTTT. It yields the protein CSARDGTETEAFF.

The chain is built from TRBV6-5 and TRBJ2-7; D may be TRBD1 or TRBD2 (5 bases each). The CDR3 contains 15 residues. With 2 bases removed from V and 5 bases from J, the gap between germline ends came to 16 bases. Germline assignment: CDR1 MNHEY and CDR2 SVGAGI. Here the CDR3 DNA reads TGTGCCAGCAGTTACCATCTTGGGACGGCAGACGAGCAGTACTTC. Translating it yields CASSYHLGTADEQYF.

The V gene is TRBV7-8, the J gene TRBJ2-1; D is ambiguous. CDR1 and CDR2 (germline): SGHVS, FQNEAQ. The CDR3 sequence is 12 residues long. Trimming removed 5 bases from V and 12 bases from J, with 14 bases in between. The DNA for the CDR3 is TGTGCCAGCAGCCTAAACACCTTGGGGCAGTTCTTC. Encoded protein: CASSLNTLGQFF. The variable domain in full, completed from reference TRBV7-8 and TRBJ2-1, reads GAGVSQSPRYKVAKRGQDVALRCDPISGHVSLFWYQQALGQGPEFLTYFQNEAQLDKSGLPSDRFFAERPEGSVSTLKIQRTQQEDSAVYLCASSLNTLGQFFGPGTRLTVL.